The 26 T cell receptor beta chains below were found in one sample sequenced in a study of identical twins. TCRdb passed the 5' RACE reads through MiXCR, listing each CDR3 protein once. The data hold about 340,000 distinct CDR3 sequences, with roughly an eighth observed a single time. The same specimen was also included in a second study, on yellow fever vaccine responses in identical twins.

Sequencing was carried out using CD8+ T cells sorted from blood. The receptors originated from a young woman in good health.

This clonotype was seen a handful of times. The chain combines TRBV29-1 with TRBJ2-7; 7 bases line up with TRBD2. With V trimmed by 7 bases and J by 0 bases, 6 bases remained unmatched. The CDR3 extends over 13 amino acids. Looked up from germline, CDR1 is SQVTM and CDR2 is ANQGSEA. CDR3 amino acids: CSGRAGSSYEQYF. The CDR3 DNA is TGCAGCGGGAGAGCGGGAAGCTCCTACGAGCAGTACTTC.

CDR3 loop: CASALDVYEQYF. CDR3 coding DNA: TGTGCCAGTGCGCTAGACGTCTACGAGCAGTACTTC. This chain uses TRBV2 with TRBJ2-7; D is ambiguous. Trimming left V 9 bases short and J 3 bases short, with 12 bases between. Germline-derived CDR1 and CDR2 are SNHLY and FYNNEI. This CDR3 has 12 amino acids. Full variable domain (missing parts from reference TRBV2 and TRBJ2-7): EPEVTQTPSHQVTQMGQEVILRCVPISNHLYFYWYRQILGQKVEFLVSFYNNEISEKSEIFDDQFSVERPDGSNFTLKIRSTKLEDSAMYFCASALDVYEQYFGPGTRLTVT.

This clonotype was detected a few times. The chain carries TRBV4-1 and TRBJ1-5; D is unresolved. Germline CDR1 reads MGHRA; CDR2 reads YSYEKL. V was cut by 3 bases and J by 3 bases, with 6 bases left in between. The CDR3 totals 13 residues. The CDR3 loop is CASSQYDNQPQHF. CDR3 coding DNA: TGCGCCAGCAGCCAGTATGACAATCAGCCCCAGCATTTT.

Many counts were recorded for this clonotype. J is TRBJ1-6 and V is TRBV20-1, with D unclear. Looked up from germline, CDR1 is DFQATT and CDR2 is SNEGSKA (reference sequence). This CDR3 has 14 amino acids. The V end was cut by 5 bases, the J end by 9 bases, with 17 bases between. The CDR3 DNA is TGCAGTGCTGTCGGCCCCCAAGGTAGTTCACCCCTCCACTTT. Its translation is CSAVGPQGSSPLHF.

A few counts support this clonotype. The chain employs TRBV13 and TRBJ1-1, with 11 bases aligning to TRBD1. The trim removed 5 bases at V and 3 bases at J, leaving 5 bases unmatched. The CDR3 totals 15 residues. Germline CDR1 and CDR2: PRHDT and FYEKMQ (reference sequence). The CDR3, as DNA: TGTGCCAGCAGCACCGGACAGGGGGCGGACACTGAAGCTTTCTTT. Translated: CASSTGQGADTEAFF. The full variable domain, completed using reference TRBV13 and TRBJ1-1, is AAGVIQSPRHLIKEKRETATLKCYPIPRHDTVYWYQQGPGQDPQFLISFYEKMQSDKGSIPDRFSAQQFSDYHSELNMSSLELGDSALYFCASSTGQGADTEAFFGQGTRLTVV.

This clonotype occurred a few times. This chain uses TRBV5-6 with TRBJ2-3; 12 bases align to TRBD2. The CDR3 is made up of 17 amino acids. Trimming at V came to 0 bases and at J to 2 bases, leaving 4 bases not matched to a gene. Germline values: CDR1 SGHDT, CDR2 YYEEEE. CDR3 loop: CASSLATSGGYTDTQYF. CDR3 nucleotides: TGTGCCAGCAGCTTGGCCACTAGCGGGGGGTACACAGATACGCAGTATTTT.

This clonotype has a handful of counts. This chain uses TRBV2 with TRBJ2-2, with D perhaps matching TRBD2 (6 bases). V dropped 8 bases and J dropped 6 bases, with 7 bases sitting between them. The CDR3 loop spans 11 amino acids. Germline V gene sequence: CDR1 SNHLY, CDR2 FYNNEI. The CDR3 reads CASWEAGELFF. CDR3 DNA sequence: TGTGCCAGCTGGGAGGCCGGGGAGCTGTTTTTT.

J is TRBJ2-7 and V is TRBV6-1; TRBD2 matches at 12 bases. The CDR3 runs 16 residues. The germline gives CDR1 MNHNS, CDR2 SASEGT. The V segment lost 6 bases and the J segment 3 bases; nucleotides outside the gene matches: 9. As DNA, the CDR3 is TGTGCCAGCAGACCCATGCTAGCGGGAGGGGACTACGAGCAGTACTTC. As protein: CASRPMLAGGDYEQYF.

In DNA form, the CDR3 reads TGTGCCAGCAGCCTTATATGGACGGGAGAAAAACTGTTTTTT. Protein: CASSLIWTGEKLFF. The gene calls are TRBV7-9 and TRBJ1-4, with D unclear. In germline, CDR1 is SEHNR, CDR2 FQNEAQ (reference sequence). The CDR3 sequence is 14 residues long. Trimming removed 5 bases at V and 8 bases at J, with 15 bases between.

V is TRBV28 and J is TRBJ2-2; D call uncertain. V was clipped by 3 bases and J by 1 base, with 6 bases between them. Germline lookup yields CDR1 MDHEN and CDR2 SYDVKM. CDR3 length: 14 amino acids. The CDR3 DNA reads TGTGCCAGCAGTTTTCGACGGAACACCGGGGAGCTGTTTTTT. Translated: CASSFRRNTGELFF. The full variable domain, completed using reference TRBV28 and TRBJ2-2, is DVKVTQSSRYLVKRTGEKVFLECVQDMDHENMFWYRQDPGLGLRLIYFSYDVKMKEKGDIPEGYSVSREKKERFSLILESASTNQTSMYLCASSFRRNTGELFFGEGSRLTVL.

This chain connects TRBV28 to TRBJ1-2; D not certain. This CDR3 is built from 8 residues. CDR1 and CDR2 from the germline V gene are MDHEN and SYDVKM. CDR3 DNA: TGTGATCACTATGGCTACACCTTC. As protein: CDHYGYTF.

This clonotype was observed many times. The rearrangement uses TRBV12-3 or TRBV12-4 and TRBJ2-1; 8 nucleotides agree with TRBD1. V shed 5 bases, J shed 8 bases, and the junction held 11 bases outside the gene matches. The CDR3 extends over 15 amino acids. CDR3 in amino acids: CASSGTGWGHDEQFF. In DNA, the CDR3 is TGTGCCAGCAGTGGGACAGGCTGGGGTCACGATGAGCAGTTCTTC.

V usage is TRBV10-3 and J usage is TRBJ2-5, with TRBD2 matching 9 bases. Trimming at V came to 11 bases and at J to 1 base, leaving 20 bases not matched to a gene. CDR1 and CDR2 from the germline V gene are ENHRY and SYGVKD. This CDR3 has 18 amino acids. This chain's CDR3 is CAASGEGTSTLLQETQYF. In nucleotides, the CDR3 is TGTGCCGCCTCCGGGGAAGGGACTAGCACCCTACTCCAAGAGACCCAGTACTTC.

This clonotype was detected a few times. The chain is built from TRBV28 and TRBJ2-5; a weak D match, TRBD1 (6 bases). From germline, CDR1 is MDHEN and CDR2 SYDVKM. With 11 bases removed from V and 2 bases from J, the gap between germline ends came to 12 bases. CDR3 length: 12 amino acids. CDR3 loop: CASQGGQETQYF. Here the CDR3 DNA reads TGTGCCTCACAGGGCGGGCAAGAGACCCAGTACTTC.

In its sample, this clonotype was seen a few times. The V and J genes are TRBV29-1 and TRBJ2-7, with a weak D call TRBD2 (5 bases). Trimming stripped 0 bases from V and 3 bases from J, with 9 bases between. The V gene's germline CDR1 is SQVTM and CDR2 ANQGSEA. The CDR3 runs to 13 residues. The CDR3 DNA reads TGCAGCGTTGAAGATCAGCGGAACTACGAGCAGTACTTC. This encodes CSVEDQRNYEQYF.

This chain connects TRBV28 to TRBJ2-7; the match to TRBD2 covers 10 bases. Trimming removed 3 bases from V and 3 bases from J; junction bases left unmatched: 8. CDR3 size: 16 residues. Germline CDR1 reads MDHEN; CDR2 reads SYDVKM. CDR3 DNA sequence: TGTGCCAGCAGTTTGATAGCGGGAGGAGGACTCTACGAGCAGTACTTC. This codes for CASSLIAGGGLYEQYF.

V usage is TRBV5-1 and J usage is TRBJ2-7; 13 nucleotides agree with TRBD2. The germline V gene encodes CDR1 SGHRS and CDR2 YFSETQ. CDR3 size: 18 residues. The V gene end was trimmed by 4 bases and the J gene end by 2 bases; junction bases not matched to a gene: 12. The CDR3 DNA reads as TGCGCCAGCAGCCCGGATCTTGGGACTAGCGGGGAAGCCTACGAGCAGTACTTC. Its translation: CASSPDLGTSGEAYEQYF. Filled out from reference TRBV5-1 and TRBJ2-7, the complete variable domain reads KAGVTQTPRYLIKTRGQQVTLSCSPISGHRSVSWYQQTPGQGLQFLFEYFSETQRNKGNFPGRFSGRQFSNSRSEMNVSTLELGDSALYLCASSPDLGTSGEAYEQYFGPGTRLTVT.

This clonotype was seen only a few times. V is TRBV3-1 and J is TRBJ1-2; 7 positions match TRBD1. J lost 2 bases, V lost 4 bases, and 13 bases had no gene match. The CDR3 runs to 17 residues. Germline-derived CDR1 and CDR2 are LGHDT and YNNKEL (reference sequence). For the CDR3, the DNA is TGTGCCAGCAGCCCCGGAGGGGGCAACCAATTCAACTATGGCTACACCTTC. Residues: CASSPGGGNQFNYGYTF.

In this sample, this clonotype turned up a few times. The chain recombines TRBV27 with TRBJ2-5, with 7 nucleotides matching TRBD2. Germline V CDR1 and CDR2: MNHEY, SMNVEV (reference sequence). V dropped 5 bases and J dropped 4; count of bases not matched to a gene: 10. The CDR3 loop spans 15 amino acids. CDR3 coding DNA: TGTGCCAGCAGTGTTTCTAGCGGATACATAGAGACCCAGTACTTC. Translating it yields CASSVSSGYIETQYF.

The table lists this clonotype with many counts. This chain links TRBV25-1 with TRBJ2-3; 9 nucleotides align to TRBD2. The CDR3 sequence is 16 residues long. Germline V gene data show CDR1 as MGHDK and CDR2 as SYGVNS. The V segment lost 4 bases and the J segment 7 bases; nucleotides outside the gene matches: 12. In DNA, the CDR3 is TGTGCCAGCAGTGCCGAAGGGGCGGGGGGGCACAATACGCAGTATTTT. Protein sequence: CASSAEGAGGHNTQYF.

The chain couples TRBV28 to TRBJ2-3; D is ambiguous. Looked up from germline, CDR1 is MDHEN and CDR2 is SYDVKM. The CDR3 runs to 15 residues. Trimming removed 2 bases at V and 0 bases at J, with 9 bases between. CDR3 coding DNA: TGTGCCAGCAGTTTAAAGAGTGTTAGCACAGATACGCAGTATTTT. It yields the protein CASSLKSVSTDTQYF.

This clonotype was detected only a few times. This chain's CDR3 is CATSDHRDSQETQYF. CDR3 nucleotides: TGTGCCACCAGTGACCATCGGGACAGTCAAGAGACCCAGTACTTC. V and J are TRBV24-1 and TRBJ2-5, with 7 bases fitting TRBD1. CDR1 is KGHDR and CDR2 is SFDVKD in the germline V gene. J gave up 2 bases and V 4 bases, and 6 bases lay outside the gene matches. The CDR3 is made up of 15 amino acids.

In this sample, this clonotype turned up a few times. CDR3 in DNA: TGTGCCACCAGCAGGGTCTTCGGACAGGGGAAAGCAGATACGCAGTATTTT. It translates to CATSRVFGQGKADTQYF. The chain recombines TRBV15 with TRBJ2-3, with 9 positions matching TRBD1. The CDR3 runs 17 residues. Losses at the gene ends were 3 bases for V and 4 bases for J; bases not matched to a gene: 11. CDR1 LNHNV and CDR2 YYDKDF come from the germline V gene (reference sequence).

V is TRBV20-1 and J is TRBJ2-1, with TRBD2 matching over 10 bases. Trimming at V came to 5 bases and at J to 8 bases, leaving 6 bases not matched to a gene. The CDR3 is made up of 13 amino acids. Germline V gives CDR1 DFQATT, CDR2 SNEGSKA (reference sequence). The DNA of the CDR3 is TGCAGTGCTGCTAGCGGGAGTCCCCATGAGCAGTTCTTC. This codes for CSAASGSPHEQFF.

This clonotype has just a few counts. The rearrangement joins TRBV10-3 to TRBJ2-1; TRBD2 aligns across 13 bases. The CDR3 loop spans 15 amino acids. From germline, CDR1 is ENHRY and CDR2 SYGVKD. J lost 6 bases, V lost 6 bases, and 5 bases had no gene match. The CDR3 nucleotides are TGTGCCATCAGGATACTAGCGGGAGGGGCCAATGAGCAGTTCTTC. It specifies CAIRILAGGANEQFF.

The J gene is TRBJ2-7, the V gene TRBV28, with D hard to call. Germline CDR1 reads MDHEN; CDR2 reads SYDVKM. This CDR3 has 13 amino acids. Trimming stripped 3 bases from V and 0 bases from J, with 6 bases between. CDR3 amino acids: CASSFVSSYEQYF. CDR3 DNA sequence: TGTGCCAGCAGTTTCGTCAGCTCCTACGAGCAGTACTTC.